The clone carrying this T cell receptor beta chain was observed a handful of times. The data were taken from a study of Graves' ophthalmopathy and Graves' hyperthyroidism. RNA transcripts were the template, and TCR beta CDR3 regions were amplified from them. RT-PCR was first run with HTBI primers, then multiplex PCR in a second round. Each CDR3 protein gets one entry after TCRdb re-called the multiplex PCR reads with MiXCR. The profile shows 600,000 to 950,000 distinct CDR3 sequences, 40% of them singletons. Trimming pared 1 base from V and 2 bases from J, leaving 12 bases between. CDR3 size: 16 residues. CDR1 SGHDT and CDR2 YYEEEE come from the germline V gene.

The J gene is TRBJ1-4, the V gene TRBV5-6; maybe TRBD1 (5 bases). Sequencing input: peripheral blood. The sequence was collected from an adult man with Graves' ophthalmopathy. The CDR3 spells CASSLFRQSTNEKLFF. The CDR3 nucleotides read TGTGCCAGCAGCTTGTTCCGACAGTCGACTAATGAAAAACTGTTTTTT.